This entry is about one T cell receptor beta chain. Its specificity is not known. The sample originates from a study of vaccination effects on CD4 cells after COVID-19. Overall study: Antigen-specific CD4+ T cells were expanded (with viral peptide pools) by the ViraFEST assay ahead of sequencing. Wells containing approximately 2 million PBMC each were cultured with roughly 10 IU/ml IL-2 and approximately 10 ug/ml peptides. General study points: After vaccination of healthy people, only 1 of 255 vaccine-induced clones cross-reacted with common cold coronaviruses.

With roughly nine days of culture completed, CD4+ T cells were isolated. Participants got two doses of BNT162b2 or mRNA-1273 vaccine. Vaccine recipients, nucleocapsid antibody negative, had no prior SARS-CoV-2 infection. Germline assignment: CDR1 KGHSH and CDR2 LQKENI. The CDR3 contains 15 residues. The V end was cut by 3 bases, the J end by 3 bases, with 9 bases between. Sequenced by immunoSEQ multiplex PCR; TCRdb stores in-frame clones only, minus some. The data show 45,000 to 65,000 clones, around 73% seen once. This sequence originates from a human donor who received a COVID-19 vaccine. This sample comprised CD4+ T cells from PBMCs cultured without peptide, obtained after COVID-19 vaccination. The gene calls are TRBV18 and TRBJ2-6; D is perhaps TRBD2 (5 bases). The CDR3: CASSPSEVGANVLTF. The DNA for the CDR3 is TGTGCCAGCTCACCGTCGGAGGTTGGGGCCAACGTCCTGACTTTC. Variable domain in full (rest from reference TRBV18 and TRBJ2-6): NAGVMQNPRHLVRRRGQEARLRCSPMKGHSHVYWYRQLPEEGLKFMVYLQKENIIDESGMPKERFSAEFPKEGPSILRIQQVVRGDSAAYFCASSPSEVGANVLTFGAGSRLTVL.